Listed below are T cell receptor beta chains from one sample, sequenced in a study of blood T cells in healthy people across ages. TCRdb reprocessed the 5' RACE reads with MiXCR, giving one entry per CDR3 protein. The profile shows about 680,000 distinct CDR3 sequences, over 45% of them singletons. The sample consisted of blood. Every receptor here comes from a woman between 55 and 75 years old in good health. CDR3s include the opening cysteine and the closing phenylalanine or tryptophan. The D gene is left open where the match is weak. Size values are once, few and many counts, or a class for expanded clones, and some rows have none.

V,J,size,D,CDR3,DNA
TRBV15,TRBJ2-6,-,TRBD1,CATSRTTGSGANVLTF,TGTGCCACCAGCAGAACGACAGGGTCTGGGGCCAACGTCCTGACTTTC
TRBV20-1,TRBJ2-5,-,TRBD2,CSAFHSGRARETQYF,TGCAGTGCTTTCCATAGCGGGAGGGCCCGAGAGACCCAGTACTTC
TRBV20-1,TRBJ1-6,many,-,CSARVLTGPYNSPLHF,TGCAGTGCTAGAGTCCTAACAGGGCCTTATAATTCACCCCTCCACTTT
TRBV12-3/TRBV12-4,TRBJ2-5,few,TRBD1,CASSYDRGSKTQYF,TGTGCCAGCAGCTACGACAGGGGTTCGAAGACCCAGTACTTC
TRBV5-1,TRBJ2-7,-,TRBD1,CASSLRPTRGLYEQYF,TGCGCCAGCAGCTTGCGACCAACAAGGGGGCTCTACGAGCAGTACTTC
TRBV28,TRBJ1-1,-,-,CASSSDRQNTEAFF,TGTGCCAGCAGTTCCGACAGACAAAACACTGAAGCTTTCTTT
TRBV2,TRBJ2-1,-,-,CASRDYRYNEQFF,TGTGCCAGCAGGGACTACAGGTACAATGAGCAGTTCTTC
TRBV6-4,TRBJ2-1,-,-,CASSVTPNYNEQFF,TGTGCCAGCAGTGTAACTCCTAACTACAATGAGCAGTTCTTC
TRBV7-2,TRBJ1-2,-,-,CASSGTMYYGYTF,TGTGCCAGCAGCGGAACGATGTACTATGGCTACACCTTC
TRBV28,TRBJ2-7,few,-,CASSVLGTKAYEQYF,TGTGCCAGCAGTGTCCTCGGGACAAAAGCCTACGAGCAGTACTTC
TRBV5-1,TRBJ2-3,-,TRBD2,CASSLALAGTPSTDTQYF,TGCGCCAGCAGCTTGGCATTAGCGGGGACTCCTAGCACAGATACGCAGTATTTT
TRBV5-1,TRBJ1-2,-,-,CASSQSQGDYGYTF,TGCGCCAGCAGCCAGAGCCAGGGAGACTATGGCTACACCTTC
TRBV28,TRBJ2-7,-,-,CASSLRQGYFSSYEQYF,TGTGCCAGCAGTTTAAGGCAGGGGTATTTCTCTTCCTACGAGCAGTACTTC
TRBV20-1,TRBJ2-3,few,TRBD2,CSDRRGSGGTDTQYF,TGCAGTGACCGGAGGGGTAGCGGGGGCACAGATACGCAGTATTTT
TRBV15,TRBJ2-2,-,-,CATSRESPGNTGELFF,TGTGCCACCAGCAGAGAATCTCCCGGAAACACCGGGGAGCTGTTTTTT
TRBV7-2,TRBJ2-7,-,-,CASSPTTSEQYF,TGTGCCAGCAGCCCTACTACGAGCGAGCAGTACTTC
TRBV5-1,TRBJ2-3,-,TRBD1,CASSSYLFDRGQGDTQYF,TGCGCCAGCAGCTCCTACTTATTTGACAGGGGGCAAGGAGATACGCAGTATTTT
TRBV9,TRBJ2-1,once,-,CASSLGTKSSYNEQFF,TGTGCCAGCAGCCTCGGGACAAAGAGCTCCTACAATGAGCAGTTCTTC
TRBV30,TRBJ2-1,-,TRBD2,CACGASGRRGNEQFF,TGTGCCTGCGGGGCTAGCGGGAGGAGGGGCAATGAGCAGTTCTTC
TRBV7-9,TRBJ2-5,-,TRBD1,CASSSGTGMETQYF,TGTGCCAGCAGCTCCGGGACAGGGATGGAGACCCAGTACTTC
TRBV4-3,TRBJ2-4,-,-,CASSQSGGSKNIQYF,TGCGCCAGCAGCCAGTCTGGGGGATCCAAAAACATTCAGTACTTC
TRBV6-6,TRBJ2-7,many,-,CASTWSSSYEQYF,TGTGCCAGCACTTGGTCCTCTTCCTACGAGCAGTACTTC
TRBV20-1,TRBJ1-2,few,-,CSAPVNYGYTF,TGCAGTGCGCCAGTAAACTATGGCTACACCTTC
TRBV20-1,TRBJ2-4,-,-,CSAWTVLIAKNIQYF,TGCAGTGCCTGGACCGTACTTATAGCCAAAAACATTCAGTACTTC
TRBV7-3,TRBJ1-5,few,-,CASSGQPQHF,TGTGCCAGCAGTGGGCAGCCCCAGCATTTT
TRBV29-1,TRBJ2-5,-,TRBD2,CSVEGTRTETQYF,TGCAGCGTTGAAGGGACTAGGACCGAGACCCAGTACTTC
TRBV20-1,TRBJ1-5,-,-,CSARWGNDQPQHF,TGCAGTGCTAGGTGGGGGAATGATCAGCCCCAGCATTTT
TRBV7-2,TRBJ1-2,few,TRBD1,CASSSPSGTASHYGYTF,TGTGCCAGCAGCTCCCCATCCGGGACAGCTAGTCACTATGGCTACACCTTC
TRBV7-6,TRBJ2-4,few,-,CASSLRGDREQYF,TGTGCCAGCAGCTTACGCGGGGATAGGGAGCAGTACTTC
TRBV6-2/TRBV6-3,TRBJ2-1,-,TRBD2,CASRNPLPTSGSAYNEQFF,TGTGCCAGCAGAAACCCTCTCCCGACTAGCGGGAGTGCCTACAATGAGCAGTTCTTC
TRBV5-5,TRBJ2-3,-,-,CASSLVSGHTDTQYF,TGTGCCAGCAGCTTGGTTAGCGGCCACACAGATACGCAGTATTTT
TRBV7-6,TRBJ2-5,once,TRBD1,CASSRPLDRVTYNEQYF,TGTGCCAGCAGCCGGCCATTAGACAGGGTCACCTACAATGAGCAGTACTTC
TRBV20-1,TRBJ1-1,-,-,CSARERNTEAFF,TGCAGTGCCAGGGAAAGGAACACTGAAGCTTTCTTT
TRBV7-3,TRBJ1-5,-,-,CASSLKAGNQPQHF,TGTGCCAGCAGTTTAAAGGCAGGGAATCAGCCCCAGCATTTT
TRBV5-1,TRBJ2-7,few,-,CASSPLAGSYEQYF,TGCGCCAGCAGCCCCTTGGCGGGGTCCTACGAGCAGTACTTC
TRBV15,TRBJ1-6,-,-,CATSRESNSPLHF,TGTGCCACCAGCAGAGAATCTAATTCACCCCTCCACTTT
TRBV7-2,TRBJ2-1,-,-,CASSQYRGNEQFF,TGTGCCAGCAGCCAGTATCGGGGGAATGAGCAGTTCTTC
TRBV7-2,TRBJ2-5,-,-,CASSPMGPIRETQYF,TGTGCCAGCAGCCCCATGGGACCAATCAGGGAGACCCAGTACTTC
TRBV5-4,TRBJ2-1,once,TRBD2,CASSWVAGPNEQFF,TGTGCCAGCAGCTGGGTAGCGGGACCCAATGAGCAGTTCTTC
TRBV29-1,TRBJ2-1,-,-,CSIEGTRKAEQFF,TGCAGCATTGAGGGGACACGGAAAGCTGAGCAGTTCTTC
TRBV27,TRBJ2-3,few,TRBD2,CASSLHRTSGTRPGDTQYF,TGTGCCAGCTCCCTACACCGGACTAGCGGGACGCGGCCTGGAGATACGCAGTATTTT
TRBV4-3,TRBJ1-4,-,TRBD1,CASSQGQGPNEKLFF,TGCGCCAGCAGCCAAGGACAGGGCCCCAATGAAAAACTGTTTTTT
TRBV28,TRBJ1-6,-,TRBD1,CASSFISTGPTSNSPLHF,TGTGCCAGCAGTTTTATCTCGACAGGGCCAACTTCAAATTCACCCCTCCACTTT
TRBV5-5,TRBJ2-6,once,-,CASSLSLGAAGANVLTF,TGTGCCAGCAGCCTCTCCCTAGGGGCCGCTGGGGCCAACGTCCTGACTTTC
TRBV5-1,TRBJ2-4,-,TRBD1,CASSIGTGMNIQYF,TGCGCCAGCAGCATTGGGACAGGGATGAACATTCAGTACTTC
TRBV12-3/TRBV12-4,TRBJ1-2,-,-,CASSLGGAQRWGYTF,TGTGCCAGCAGTTTAGGGGGGGCCCAACGCTGGGGCTACACCTTC
TRBV6-2/TRBV6-3,TRBJ2-5,few,TRBD2,CASRTGGSETQYF,TGTGCCAGCAGGACGGGGGGGAGCGAGACCCAGTACTTC